This is a list of T cell receptor beta chains from one sample in a study of blood T cell repertoires in COVID-19. Clones were read by immunoSEQ multiplex PCR, and TCRdb kept only the in-frame ones, dropping some. Among roughly 300,000 clones, about 90% were seen once, and the ten largest hold about 0.93%. Sequenced input: PBMCs or T cells enriched from blood (not recorded which). The receptor set was obtained from a woman aged 30 to 39 who had recovered from COVID-19. Both conserved end residues are part of each CDR3. Fields, in order: D gene, V gene, J gene, clone size, CDR3 DNA, CDR3 protein. D genes are given only for firm matches. Rows give clone size only sometimes, using once, few, many, or a class for an expanded clone.

.	TRBV5-1	TRBJ2-7	once	TGCGCCAGCAGTTACGACAGGTTCCGCGAGCAGTACTTC	CASSYDRFREQYF
.	TRBV5-1	TRBJ1-3	once	TGCGCCAGCAGCGCCCTGGGCAGCGGAGGAAACACCATATATTTT	CASSALGSGGNTIYF
.	TRBV7-2	TRBJ1-6	.	TGTGCCAGCAGCACGAGCACAGGGAACCATCCTTCCAATTCACCCCTCCACTTT	CASSTSTGNHPSNSPLHF
.	TRBV6-5	TRBJ2-7	.	TGTGCCAGCAGTTCACCCCCGGCCTACGAGCAGTACTTC	CASSSPPAYEQYF
TRBD2	TRBV9	TRBJ2-1	.	TGTGCCAGCAGACACGGACTAGCGGGGGATGGGGATGAGCAGTTCTTC	CASRHGLAGDGDEQFF
TRBD1	TRBV7-6	TRBJ2-7	few	TGTGCCAGCAGCCCCCGGACAGGTGGCGGTCTGGGCGAGCAGTACTTC	CASSPRTGGGLGEQYF
.	TRBV30	TRBJ1-6	.	TGTGCCTGGAGGGACAGATCTAATAATTCACCCCTCCACTTT	CAWRDRSNNSPLHF
TRBD1	TRBV2	TRBJ1-2	.	TGTGCCAGCAGTGCCGACAGGGACTATGGCTACACCTTC	CASSADRDYGYTF
TRBD2	TRBV18	TRBJ2-1	.	TGTGCCAGCTCACCACCAGGGGCGGGAGTGGTTTACAATGAGCAGTTCTTC	CASSPPGAGVVYNEQFF
TRBD1	TRBV24-1	TRBJ2-5	.	TGTGCCACCAGTGAACCGGGACAGGGGTCTGAGACCCAGTACTTC	CATSEPGQGSETQYF
.	TRBV3-1/TRBV3-2	TRBJ2-1	once	TGTGCCAGCAGACAGGTCAATGAGCAGTTCTTC	CASRQVNEQFF
.	TRBV7-9	TRBJ2-5	.	TGTGCCAGCAGCACTAGTTCGGCCCAGTACTTC	CASSTSSAQYF
TRBD1	TRBV2	TRBJ1-6	.	TGTGCCAGCAGCGGACAGGGGAGCTCCTATAATTCACCCCTCCACTTT	CASSGQGSSYNSPLHF
.	TRBV14	TRBJ1-1	.	TGTGCCAGCAGTCGTCTCGAGGGAGGGCAAACTGAAGCTTTCTTT	CASSRLEGGQTEAFF
TRBD1	TRBV5-1	TRBJ2-1	.	TGCGCCAGCAGATCGGTCGGGACAGGGAAGTACAATGAGCAGTTCTTC	CASRSVGTGKYNEQFF
TRBD1	TRBV2	TRBJ2-5	once	TGTGCCAGCAGTGGACAGGGGCGAGAGACCCAGTACTTC	CASSGQGRETQYF
TRBD2	TRBV7-9	TRBJ2-1	few	TGTGCCAGCAGCTGGGACTCGGGGGGATACCCAAACAATGAGCAGTTCTTC	CASSWDSGGYPNNEQFF
TRBD2	TRBV11-2	TRBJ2-5	.	TGTGCCAGCAGCTTAGAGTCGCGGGGGGTACTCAAGACCCAGTACTTC	CASSLESRGVLKTQYF
.	TRBV2	TRBJ2-2	few	TGTGCCAGCAGTGAATCATCAGGGGACACCGGGGAGCTGTTTTTT	CASSESSGDTGELFF
.	TRBV19	TRBJ2-7	.	TGTGCCAGTAGTATCTTTCACAGGGCGGAGTACGAGCAGTACTTC	CASSIFHRAEYEQYF
TRBD2	TRBV9	TRBJ2-3	.	TGTGCCAGCAGCGTAGGGAATAGCGGGGCCGATACGCAGTATTTT	CASSVGNSGADTQYF
TRBD1	TRBV28	TRBJ1-1	.	TGTGCCAGCAGCCGACAGGGAGTGTCCCTTAACACTGAAGCTTTCTTT	CASSRQGVSLNTEAFF
TRBD1	TRBV7-9	TRBJ1-2	.	TGTGCCAGCAGCCGCCTTGGGACAGGTGGCTACACCTTC	CASSRLGTGGYTF
.	TRBV3-1/TRBV3-2	TRBJ2-5	.	TGTGCCAGCAGCCAAGATAAGCCTTTTCTGTACTTC	CASSQDKPFLYF
.	TRBV6-1	TRBJ1-1	.	TGTGCCAGCAGTGATGGCCTGGGGGCCACTGAAGCTTTCTTT	CASSDGLGATEAFF
TRBD2	TRBV7-9	TRBJ2-3	.	TGTGCCAGCAGCCGTCGCACTAGCGGGGGTCACACAGATACGCAGTATTTT	CASSRRTSGGHTDTQYF
TRBD1	TRBV7-6	TRBJ2-7	.	TGTGCCAGCGGACAGGGAGTCCACGAGCAGTACTTC	CASGQGVHEQYF
.	TRBV18	TRBJ2-7	.	TGTGCCAGCTCACCACCGCGCGGACAGACTTCCTACGAGCAGTACTTC	CASSPPRGQTSYEQYF
TRBD2	TRBV28	TRBJ2-3	.	TGTGCCAGCAGTTCCATAGCGGGGGGGAGCACAGATACGCAGTATTTT	CASSSIAGGSTDTQYF
.	TRBV9	TRBJ1-1	.	TGTGCCAGCAGCGCCCTGGGTGGGCAGTCTGAAGCTTTCTTT	CASSALGGQSEAFF
TRBD1	TRBV9	TRBJ2-1	.	TGTGCCAGCAGCGCGAGGACAGGAGGAATGAATGAGCAGTTCTTC	CASSARTGGMNEQFF
.	TRBV11-2	TRBJ1-3	.	TGTGCCAGCAGCTTAAGCAGGGCTGGGTACTCTGGAAACACCATATATTTT	CASSLSRAGYSGNTIYF
.	TRBV14	TRBJ2-2	.	TGTGCCAGCAGCCCCACAGTCGGTAACACCGGGGAGCTGTTTTTT	CASSPTVGNTGELFF
TRBD1	TRBV30	TRBJ1-6	.	TGTGCCTGGAGTGTCACCGTCAGGGGGAATTCACCCCTCCACTTT	CAWSVTVRGNSPLHF
TRBD2	TRBV14	TRBJ2-3	.	TGTGCCAGCAACGCGGGGGGCACAGATACGCAGTATTTT	CASNAGGTDTQYF
TRBD2	TRBV3-1/TRBV3-2	TRBJ2-6	.	TGTGCCAGCAGCCAAGGACTAGCGGGGGCTGGGGCCAACGTCCTGACTTTC	CASSQGLAGAGANVLTF
.	TRBV10-2	TRBJ1-6	.	TGCGCCAGCAGTGAGTCCGGTGGCTCCTATAATTCACCCCTCCACTTT	CASSESGGSYNSPLHF
TRBD1	TRBV19	TRBJ1-5	few	TGTGCCAGTAGTATAGAAGGGGGCCGCAATCAGCCCCAGCATTTT	CASSIEGGRNQPQHF
TRBD2	TRBV3-1/TRBV3-2	TRBJ2-1	.	TGTGCCAGCAGCCATCGTTTGGTACTAGGCGGGGGGGCCGATGAGCAGTTCTTC	CASSHRLVLGGGADEQFF
.	TRBV3-1/TRBV3-2	TRBJ2-1	.	TGTGCCAGCACCCAAGGGGCTAGCGCGGGCTACAATGAGCAGTTCTTC	CASTQGASAGYNEQFF
TRBD1	TRBV7-6	TRBJ1-5	few	TGTGCCAGCAGCTTAGAACAGGGGGCCCATCAGCCCCAGCATTTT	CASSLEQGAHQPQHF
.	TRBV6-2/TRBV6-3	TRBJ2-7	few	TGTGCCAGCACCCCAGGGGCCCCCTACGAGCAGTACTTC	CASTPGAPYEQYF
.	TRBV7-2	TRBJ1-5	.	TGTGCCAGCAGCTTCGACGGGAGAGCGTATGAGCCCCAGCATTTT	CASSFDGRAYEPQHF
.	TRBV7-8	TRBJ2-7	.	TGTGCCAGCAGCTTAGCGGACTTCTACGAGCAGTACTTC	CASSLADFYEQYF
.	TRBV19	TRBJ2-7	few	TGTGCCAGTAGTTTAACAGGACCACCAAACCCACCCTACGAGCAGTACTTC	CASSLTGPPNPPYEQYF
.	TRBV28	TRBJ2-3	.	TGTGCCAGCAGTTTCACAGGGTTTGCGCAGTATTTT	CASSFTGFAQYF
.	TRBV14	TRBJ1-2	.	TGTGCCAGCAGCCACGACACAAACTATGGCTACACCTTC	CASSHDTNYGYTF